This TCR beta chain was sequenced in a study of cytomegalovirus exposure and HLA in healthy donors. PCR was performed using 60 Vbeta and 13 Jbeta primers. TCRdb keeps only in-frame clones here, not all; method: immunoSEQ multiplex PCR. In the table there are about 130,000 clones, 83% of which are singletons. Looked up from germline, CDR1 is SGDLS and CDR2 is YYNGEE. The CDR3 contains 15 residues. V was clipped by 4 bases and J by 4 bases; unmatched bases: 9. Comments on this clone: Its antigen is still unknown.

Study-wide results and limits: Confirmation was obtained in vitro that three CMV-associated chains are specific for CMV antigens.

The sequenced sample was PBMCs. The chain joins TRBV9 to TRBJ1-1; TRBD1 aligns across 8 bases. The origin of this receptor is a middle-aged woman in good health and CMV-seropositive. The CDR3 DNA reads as TGTGCCAGCAGCCAAGTCAACAGGGGGACCACTGAAGCTTTCTTT. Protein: CASSQVNRGTTEAFF.